Reported below is one T cell receptor beta chain. Its specificity is not known. These data belong to a study of T cell responses to AZD1222 COVID-19 vaccine. The length of the CDR3 is 15 residues. Germline V gives CDR1 LNHNV, CDR2 YYDKDF (reference sequence). V shed 1 base and J 8 bases; nucleotides not matched to a gene: 5. General observations from the study: White British ancestry dominated among donors, who included more females, and clonal diversity was possibly underestimated.

Sequencing was performed with immunoSEQ multiplex PCR; in TCRdb, only in-frame clones are kept and a portion is missing. The sample holds 150,000 or so clones; 94% are singletons and the top ten take 0.64%. This chain links TRBV15 with TRBJ2-1, with 10 bases aligning to TRBD2. This specimen was peripheral blood, taken on day 0 of AZD1222 vaccination. This TCR came from an adult in good health. CDR3 region: CATSRVSSGSDEQFF. The CDR3 bases are TGTGCCACCAGCAGAGTATCTAGCGGGAGCGATGAGCAGTTCTTC.